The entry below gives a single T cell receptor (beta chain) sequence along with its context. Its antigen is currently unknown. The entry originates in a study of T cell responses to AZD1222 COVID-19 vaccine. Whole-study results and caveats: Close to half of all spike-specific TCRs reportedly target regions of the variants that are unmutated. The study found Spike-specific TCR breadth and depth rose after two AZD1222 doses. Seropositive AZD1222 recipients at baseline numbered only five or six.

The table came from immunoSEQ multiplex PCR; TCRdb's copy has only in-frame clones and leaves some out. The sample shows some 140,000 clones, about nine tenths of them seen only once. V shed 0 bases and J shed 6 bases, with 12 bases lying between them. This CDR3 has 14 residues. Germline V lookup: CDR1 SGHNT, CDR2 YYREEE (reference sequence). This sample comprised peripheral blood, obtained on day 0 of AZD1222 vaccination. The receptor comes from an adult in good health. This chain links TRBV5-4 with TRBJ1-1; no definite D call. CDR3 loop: CASSLEKGKPEAFF. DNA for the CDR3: TGTGCCAGCAGCTTGGAAAAGGGCAAACCTGAAGCTTTCTTT.